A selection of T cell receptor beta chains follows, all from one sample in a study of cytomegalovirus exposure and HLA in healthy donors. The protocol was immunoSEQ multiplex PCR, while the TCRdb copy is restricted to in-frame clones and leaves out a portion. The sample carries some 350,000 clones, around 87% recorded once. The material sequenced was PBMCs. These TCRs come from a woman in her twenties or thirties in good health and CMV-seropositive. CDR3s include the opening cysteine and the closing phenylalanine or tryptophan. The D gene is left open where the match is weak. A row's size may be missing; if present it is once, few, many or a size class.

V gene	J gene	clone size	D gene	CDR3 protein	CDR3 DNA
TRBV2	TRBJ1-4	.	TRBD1	CASRGRRGPYEKLFF	TGTGCCAGCAGAGGCCGAAGGGGGCCTTATGAAAAACTGTTTTTT
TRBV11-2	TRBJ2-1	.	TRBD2	CASSYGGANEQFF	TGTGCCAGCTCGTACGGGGGGGCGAATGAGCAGTTCTTC
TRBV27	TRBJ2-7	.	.	CASSRQTSYEQYF	TGTGCCAGCAGTCGACAAACCTCCTACGAGCAGTACTTC
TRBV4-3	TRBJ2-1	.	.	CASSQVHGSSYNEQFF	TGCGCCAGCAGCCAAGTCCATGGAAGCTCCTACAATGAGCAGTTCTTC
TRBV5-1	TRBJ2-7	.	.	CASSLDGPRNEQYF	TGCGCCAGCAGCTTGGACGGACCCAGGAACGAGCAGTACTTC
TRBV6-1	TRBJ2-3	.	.	CASSALSLALTDTQYF	TGTGCCAGCAGTGCGTTATCGCTAGCTCTAACAGATACGCAGTATTTT
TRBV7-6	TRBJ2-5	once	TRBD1	CASSPTGGKETQYF	TGTGCCAGCAGCCCTACAGGGGGGAAAGAGACCCAGTACTTC
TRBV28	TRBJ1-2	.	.	CASSLGRDLPGYTF	TGTGCCAGCAGTTTAGGGAGGGATTTACCTGGCTACACCTTC
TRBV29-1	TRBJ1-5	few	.	CSVEEGGAGQPQHF	TGCAGCGTTGAAGAAGGAGGCGCCGGCCAGCCCCAGCATTTT
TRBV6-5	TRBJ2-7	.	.	CASSLGSPLYEQYF	TGTGCCAGCAGCCTGGGTTCCCCCCTCTACGAGCAGTACTTC
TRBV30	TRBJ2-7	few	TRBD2	CAWSGMTSGYEQYF	TGTGCCTGGAGTGGGATGACTAGCGGATACGAGCAGTACTTC
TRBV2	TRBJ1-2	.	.	CASSETWEYGYTF	TGTGCCAGCAGTGAAACATGGGAGTATGGCTACACCTTC
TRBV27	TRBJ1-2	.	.	CASTSFGAEHYGYTF	TGTGCCAGCACCTCATTTGGGGCAGAGCACTATGGCTACACCTTC
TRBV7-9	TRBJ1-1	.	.	CASSLRMIRVNTEAFF	TGTGCCAGCAGCTTACGCATGATAAGGGTGAACACTGAAGCTTTCTTT
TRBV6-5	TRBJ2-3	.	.	CASSYEGRTDTQYF	TGTGCCAGCAGTTACGAGGGGCGCACAGATACGCAGTATTTT
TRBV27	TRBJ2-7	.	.	CASSIKGGPQYF	TGTGCCAGCAGTATAAAGGGGGGACCGCAGTACTTC
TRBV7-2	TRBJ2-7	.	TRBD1	CASSSGQGVYEQYF	TGTGCCAGCAGCTCGGGACAGGGGGTCTACGAGCAGTACTTC
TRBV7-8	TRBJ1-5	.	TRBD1	CASSPGQKNQPQHF	TGTGCCAGCAGCCCGGGACAGAAAAATCAGCCCCAGCATTTT
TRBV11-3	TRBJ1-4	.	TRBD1	CARTDRVNEKLFF	TGTGCCAGAACGGACAGGGTTAACGAAAAACTGTTTTTT
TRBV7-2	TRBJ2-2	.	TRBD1	CASSLLGQGVGELFF	TGTGCCAGCAGCTTACTGGGACAGGGGGTCGGGGAGCTGTTTTTT
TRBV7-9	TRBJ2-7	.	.	CASSYSSYEQYF	TGTGCCAGCAGCTATAGCAGCTACGAGCAGTACTTC
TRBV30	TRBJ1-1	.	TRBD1	CAWSKYRGADEAFF	TGTGCCTGGAGTAAATACAGGGGAGCGGATGAAGCTTTCTTT
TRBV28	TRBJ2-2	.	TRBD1	CASRLGQENTGELFF	TGTGCCAGCAGATTAGGACAGGAGAACACCGGGGAGCTGTTTTTT
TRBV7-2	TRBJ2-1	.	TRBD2	CASSTSAHRGEQFF	TGTGCCAGCAGCACTAGCGCCCATCGGGGTGAGCAGTTCTTC
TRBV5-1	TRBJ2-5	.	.	CASSKQGETQYF	TGCGCCAGCAGTAAGCAGGGGGAGACCCAGTACTTC
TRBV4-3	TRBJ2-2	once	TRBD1	CASSQDLDRVRTGELFF	TGCGCCAGCAGCCAAGATCTGGACAGGGTGAGAACCGGGGAGCTGTTTTTT
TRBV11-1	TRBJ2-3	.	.	CASSLVAVEFTDTQYF	TGTGCCAGCAGCTTAGTGGCGGTGGAATTCACAGATACGCAGTATTTT
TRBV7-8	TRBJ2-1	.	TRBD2	CASSLEGLAGDPKFF	TGTGCCAGCAGCTTAGAGGGTCTAGCGGGGGATCCCAAGTTCTTC
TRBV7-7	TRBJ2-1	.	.	CASSPVASTHEQFF	TGTGCCAGCAGCCCCGTAGCGAGCACTCATGAGCAGTTCTTC
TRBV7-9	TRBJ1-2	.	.	CASSLVGLSYGYTF	TGTGCCAGCAGCTTAGTGGGACTTAGCTATGGCTACACCTTC
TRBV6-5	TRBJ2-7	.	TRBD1	CASSYRGLGYEQYF	TGTGCCAGCAGTTACAGGGGGCTCGGCTACGAGCAGTACTTC
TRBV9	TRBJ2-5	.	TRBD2	CASSVRERGQETQYF	TGTGCCAGCAGCGTTCGGGAGCGGGGGCAAGAGACCCAGTACTTC
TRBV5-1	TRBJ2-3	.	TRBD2	CASSDPRTSGLDTQYF	TGCGCCAGCAGCGATCCTAGGACTAGCGGGTTGGATACGCAGTATTTT
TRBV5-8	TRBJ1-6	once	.	CASSFRNSPLHF	TGTGCCAGCAGCTTCAGAAATTCACCCCTCCACTTT
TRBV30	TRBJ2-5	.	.	CAWSPGEETQYF	TGTGCCTGGAGCCCAGGGGAAGAGACCCAGTACTTC
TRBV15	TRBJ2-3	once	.	CATSGVLSTDTQYF	TGTGCCACCAGCGGAGTCTTGAGCACAGATACGCAGTATTTT
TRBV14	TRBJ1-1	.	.	CASSQVALWAFF	TGTGCCAGCAGCCAAGTTGCCCTCTGGGCTTTCTTT
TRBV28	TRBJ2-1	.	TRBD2	CASSLGGRGTEQFF	TGTGCCAGCAGTTTGGGAGGGAGAGGGACTGAGCAGTTCTTC
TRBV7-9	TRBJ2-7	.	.	CASSQHPSLYYEQYF	TGTGCCAGCAGTCAACACCCGAGCTTGTACTACGAGCAGTACTTC
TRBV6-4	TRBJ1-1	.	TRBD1	CASSPGQGYMAFF	TGTGCCAGCAGCCCAGGACAGGGGTATATGGCTTTCTTT
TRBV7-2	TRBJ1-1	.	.	CASSSEIVTEAFF	TGTGCCAGCAGCTCCGAAATCGTCACTGAAGCTTTCTTT
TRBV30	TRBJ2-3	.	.	CAWSTSTDTQYF	TGTGCCTGGAGCACTAGCACAGATACGCAGTATTTT
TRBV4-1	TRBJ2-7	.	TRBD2	CASSQDEGLGAYEQYF	TGCGCCAGCAGCCAAGACGAAGGACTAGGGGCCTACGAGCAGTACTTC
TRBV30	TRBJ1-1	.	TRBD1	CAWSTPRQGPNTEAFF	TGTGCCTGGAGTACCCCCAGACAGGGACCTAACACTGAAGCTTTCTTT
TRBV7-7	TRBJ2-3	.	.	CASSPIGLTTDTQYF	TGTGCCAGCAGCCCTATTGGGCTCACCACAGATACGCAGTATTTT
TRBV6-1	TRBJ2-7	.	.	CASRGLTYEQYF	TGTGCCAGCAGAGGACTGACCTACGAGCAGTACTTC
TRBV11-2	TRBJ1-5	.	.	CASSSDMGSRQPQHF	TGTGCCAGCAGCTCAGATATGGGTTCCCGTCAGCCCCAGCATTTT
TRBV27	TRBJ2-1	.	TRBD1	CASKQTGTGGFRQFF	TGTGCCAGCAAACAAACCGGGACAGGGGGATTCAGGCAGTTCTTC
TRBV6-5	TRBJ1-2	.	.	CASSYEGGYTF	TGTGCCAGCAGTTACGAAGGTGGCTACACCTTC
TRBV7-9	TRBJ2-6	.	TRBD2	CAYLTSGRTGANVLTF	TGTGCCTACCTTACTAGCGGTCGGACTGGGGCCAACGTCCTGACTTTC
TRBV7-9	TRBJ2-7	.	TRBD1	CASSSPRDRASYEQYF	TGTGCCAGCAGCTCGCCCCGGGACAGGGCCTCTTACGAGCAGTACTTC
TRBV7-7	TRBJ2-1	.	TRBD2	CASSLGLGLGANEQFF	TGTGCCAGCAGCTTAGGGCTCGGACTAGGAGCCAATGAGCAGTTCTTC
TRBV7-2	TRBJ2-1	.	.	CASSYRDGYNEQFF	TGTGCCAGCAGCTACCGGGACGGCTACAATGAGCAGTTCTTC
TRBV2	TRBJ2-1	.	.	CASSPVINEQFF	TGTGCCAGCAGCCCGGTTATCAATGAGCAGTTCTTC
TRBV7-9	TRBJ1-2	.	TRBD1	CASTSDRGGTYGYTF	TGTGCCAGCACGTCCGACAGGGGTGGGACCTATGGCTACACCTTC
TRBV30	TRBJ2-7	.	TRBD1	CAWRGGQGPTHEQYF	TGTGCCTGGAGGGGGGGACAGGGTCCTACCCACGAGCAGTACTTC
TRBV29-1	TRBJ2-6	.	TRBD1	CSAGTGNSGANVLTF	TGCAGCGCCGGGACAGGGAACTCTGGGGCCAACGTCCTGACTTTC
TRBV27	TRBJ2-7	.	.	CASSLEAGYEQYF	TGTGCCAGCAGTTTAGAAGCCGGTTACGAGCAGTACTTC
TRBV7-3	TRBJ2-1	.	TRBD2	CASSLKRASGGIYNEQFF	TGTGCCAGCAGCTTAAAGCGGGCTAGCGGGGGGATCTACAATGAGCAGTTCTTC
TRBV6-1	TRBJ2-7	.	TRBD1	CASSESAGGVGSYEQYF	TGTGCCAGCAGTGAATCCGCAGGGGGCGTAGGCTCCTACGAGCAGTACTTC